These 17 T cell receptor beta chains share one sample of origin, sequenced in a study of blood T cell repertoires in COVID-19. Sequenced by immunoSEQ multiplex PCR; TCRdb stores in-frame clones only, minus some. Among some 250,000 clones listed, more than 70% were seen once. Specimen: peripheral blood. The receptors shown here come from a woman aged 40 to 55 who had recovered from COVID-19.

The gene calls are TRBV18 and TRBJ1-2, with D unclear. The germline V and J ends were trimmed by 3 bases and 8 bases, with 13 bases remaining between them. The CDR3 length is 13 residues. Per the germline V gene, CDR1 is KGHSH and CDR2 is LQKENI. CDR3 sequence: CASSPPRGYGYTF. DNA of the CDR3: TGTGCCAGCTCACCCCCCCGGGGATACGGCTACACCTTC.

The chain couples TRBV28 to TRBJ2-6; TRBD2 might be the D (7 bases). V was pared by 11 bases and J by 2 bases, with 16 bases between. Per germline, CDR1 MDHEN and CDR2 SYDVKM. The CDR3 has 15 amino acids. The CDR3 spells CACGGALPGANVLTF. CDR3 nucleotides: TGTGCCTGCGGGGGCGCGTTACCTGGGGCCAACGTCCTGACTTTC. The full variable domain, with the rest looked up from reference TRBV28 and TRBJ2-6, is DVKVTQSSRYLVKRTGEKVFLECVQDMDHENMFWYRQDPGLGLRLIYFSYDVKMKEKGDIPEGYSVSREKKERFSLILESASTNQTSMYLCACGGALPGANVLTFGAGSRLTVL.

This rearrangement joins TRBV7-9 to TRBJ2-3; the match to TRBD2 covers 11 bases. The trim removed 7 bases at V and 4 bases at J, leaving 10 bases unmatched. The CDR3 sequence is 16 residues long. CDR1 and CDR2 (germline): SEHNR, FQNEAQ (reference sequence). CDR3: CASNPVLAGGSDTQYF. CDR3 nucleotides: TGTGCCAGCAACCCCGTGTTAGCGGGAGGGTCAGATACGCAGTATTTT.

The chain couples TRBV4-1 to TRBJ1-2; 7 positions agree with TRBD1. The CDR3 extends over 17 amino acids. V dropped 7 bases and J dropped 4; count of bases not matched to a gene: 18. Germline-derived CDR1 and CDR2 are MGHRA and YSYEKL. The CDR3 reads CASTRLIGGTAPYGYTF. CDR3 nucleotide sequence: TGCGCCAGCACCCGTCTGATTGGGGGGACAGCACCCTATGGCTACACCTTC.

This clone has only one observation. The junction departs from the called germline gene at one end, perhaps through a read error. The CDR3 protein is CASSPGTSGGTEQFF. CDR3 bases: TGTGCTAGCAGCCCAGGGACTAGCGGAGGAACTGAGCAGTTCTTC. This chain links TRBV7-7 with TRBJ2-1, with 11 nucleotides matching TRBD2. The V gene's germline CDR1 is SSHAT and CDR2 FNYEAQ (reference sequence). CDR3 size: 15 residues.

This chain uses TRBV7-2 with TRBJ1-3, with 7 bases aligning to TRBD1. CDR3 length: 17 residues. V shed 1 base and J 0 bases; nucleotides not matched to a gene: 6. In germline, CDR1 is SGHTA, CDR2 FQGNSA. CDR3 sequence (DNA): TGTGCCAGCAGCTTAGTAAGGGGGCTGAGCTCTGGAAACACCATATATTTT. Amino acids: CASSLVRGLSSGNTIYF.

The chain uses TRBV27 and TRBJ2-1; D remains ambiguous. Germline CDR1 and CDR2: MNHEY and SMNVEV (reference sequence). The germline V and J ends were trimmed by 5 bases and 6 bases, with 11 bases remaining between them. CDR3 length: 13 residues. The CDR3 nucleotides are TGTGCCAGCAGTCCTTCGCTGGCCAATGAGCAGTTCTTC. Translation gives CASSPSLANEQFF.

This clone has a handful of counts. The CDR3: CASSSSPGAEAFF. The CDR3 region has the DNA TGTGCCAGCAGTTCGTCGCCCGGGGCTGAAGCTTTCTTT. The rearrangement joins TRBV6-5 to TRBJ1-1; D gene uncertain. CDR1 MNHEY and CDR2 SVGAGI come from the germline V gene. Trimming stripped 4 bases from V and 6 bases from J, with 12 bases between. The CDR3 spans 13 residues.

The gene calls are TRBV5-1 and TRBJ2-2; 8 nucleotides line up with TRBD1. V gave up 4 bases and J gave up 7 bases; unmatched junction bases: 9. The CDR3 loop spans 15 amino acids. CDR1 is SGHRS and CDR2 is YFSETQ in the germline V gene. The CDR3 loop reads CASSRLGQDGGELFF. In DNA, the CDR3 is TGCGCCAGCAGCAGGTTGGGACAGGATGGCGGGGAGCTGTTTTTT.

This chain joins TRBV6-2 or TRBV6-3 and TRBJ2-5; possible D gene TRBD2, 6 bases. The ends were cut back, 5 bases at V and 7 bases at J, with 23 bases in the middle. CDR3 length: 16 amino acids. CDR1 MNHEY and CDR2 SVGEGT come from the germline V gene. CDR3 DNA sequence: TGTGCCAGCAGTCCCCTGGTTGGGACTGGCGAGATGACCCAGTACTTC. It translates to CASSPLVGTGEMTQYF.

This chain joins TRBV11-3 and TRBJ2-2; the match to TRBD1 covers 7 bases. Germline V gene lookup returns CDR1 SGHNT and CDR2 YENEEA. V shed 5 bases and J 6 bases; nucleotides not matched to a gene: 15. This CDR3 has 17 amino acids. The CDR3 sequence is CASSPSPRQGGPGELFF. CDR3 nucleotides: TGTGCCAGCAGCCCTAGCCCCAGACAGGGCGGCCCCGGGGAGCTGTTTTTT.

This clone appeared a few times. The chain is built from TRBV18 and TRBJ1-3; D uncertain. Germline loops: CDR1 KGHSH, CDR2 LQKENI. This CDR3 region has 16 residues. V was trimmed by 3 bases and J by 2 bases, leaving 14 bases between them. The CDR3 loop reads CASSPQASSAGNTIYF. The DNA for the CDR3 is TGTGCCAGCTCACCGCAGGCCAGTTCGGCTGGAAACACCATATATTTT.

The chain links TRBV15 to TRBJ2-5; TRBD2 is a possible D gene (6 bases). Germline V gene data show CDR1 as LNHNV and CDR2 as YYDKDF (reference sequence). V was pared by 0 bases and J by 5 bases, with 13 bases between. There are 15 residues in the CDR3. The CDR3 loop is CATSRDRGSGETQYF. As DNA, the CDR3 is TGTGCCACCAGCAGAGATCGGGGGTCTGGGGAGACCCAGTACTTC. The whole variable domain, remainder taken from reference TRBV15 and TRBJ2-5, is DAMVIQNPRYQVTQFGKPVTLSCSQTLNHNVMYWYQQKSSQAPKLLFHYYDKDFNNEADTPDNFQSRRPNTSFCFLDIRSPGLGDTAMYLCATSRDRGSGETQYFGPGTRLLVL.

Here the CDR3 reads CASSQTPPGTSNTGELFF. The CDR3 nucleotides are TGCGCCAGCAGCCAAACCCCGCCAGGGACATCGAACACCGGGGAGCTGTTTTTT. The chain combines TRBV4-1 with TRBJ2-2; perhaps TRBD1 as D (6 bases). V was cut by 2 bases and J by 0 bases, with 16 bases left in between. Germline V CDR1 and CDR2: MGHRA, YSYEKL. The CDR3 consists of 18 residues.

This chain joins TRBV24-1 and TRBJ1-5, with 7 bases fitting TRBD1. Germline V gene data show CDR1 as KGHDR and CDR2 as SFDVKD. V shed 9 bases, J shed 3 bases, and the junction held 1 base outside the gene matches. CDR3 size: 12 residues. The CDR3 nucleotides read TGTGCCACCGGGACAGTCAATCAGCCCCAGCATTTT. Encoded protein: CATGTVNQPQHF.

The rearrangement links TRBV15 to TRBJ1-4; D gene ambiguous. Judging by the DNA end, TRBJ2-2 fits better; the J call may be wrong. This CDR3 has 12 amino acids. The germline CDR1 and CDR2 sequences are LNHNV and YYDKDF (reference sequence). In DNA form, the CDR3 reads TGTGCCACCAGCAGAGATGGGCGGGAGCTGTTTTTT. Its protein product is CATSRDGRELFF.

This chain uses TRBV5-5 with TRBJ1-2, with 9 bases fitting TRBD1. CDR1 is SGHKS and CDR2 is YYEKEE in the germline V gene (reference sequence). The length of the CDR3 is 13 residues. The junction had 2 bases not matched to a gene; V was cut back by 4 bases and J by 4 bases. The CDR3 loop is CASSPDRGYGYTF. CDR3 DNA: TGTGCCAGCAGCCCGGACAGGGGCTATGGCTACACCTTC.